The 18 T cell receptor beta chains in this list originate from one sample, sequenced in a study of T cells after yellow fever vaccination. TCRdb redid the calling of the 5' RACE reads with MiXCR, one entry per CDR3 protein. The table lists 300,000 to 400,000 distinct CDR3 sequences, approximately 6% of them singletons. The source material was PBMCs, sampled 5 days after the yellow fever booster vaccination. The origin of the receptors is a man younger than 40 who received the YFV17D yellow fever vaccine.

This clonotype was counted a few times. The chain is built from TRBV30 and TRBJ2-1; D is ambiguous. Germline assignment: CDR1 GTSNPN and CDR2 SVGIG (reference sequence). Trimming removed 8 bases from V and 2 bases from J, with 10 bases in between. CDR3 length equals 12 residues. The CDR3 bases are TGTGCCGGCTTCGGCGCCTACAATGAGCAGTTCTTC. Protein sequence: CAGFGAYNEQFF.

Many counts were recorded for this clonotype. The chain joins TRBV20-1 to TRBJ2-7; D is ambiguous. CDR1 and CDR2 from the germline V gene are DFQATT and SNEGSKA (reference sequence). CDR3 length: 11 residues. Deletions cut 2 bases from V and 4 bases from J, with 6 bases between. The DNA of the CDR3 is TGCAGTGCTAGATCAAGTTACGAGCAGTACTTC. Translating gives CSARSSYEQYF.

This clonotype was picked up a small number of times. The chain employs TRBV20-1 and TRBJ2-7; TRBD2 might be the D (6 bases). This CDR3 is 13 amino acids long. CDR1 is DFQATT and CDR2 is SNEGSKA in the germline V gene (reference sequence). The V and J ends lost 8 bases and 4 bases respectively, with 18 bases between them. Here the CDR3 DNA reads TGCAGTTCCGGTAGTGGGACTGGTTACGAGCAGTACTTC. Its translation: CSSGSGTGYEQYF.

This clonotype was observed at least ten times. This sequence joins TRBV2 and TRBJ2-7; tentatively, D is TRBD1 or TRBD2 (5 bases each). Trimming cost V 6 bases and J 2 bases, with 17 bases left between them. This CDR3 spans 15 amino acids. From germline, CDR1 is SNHLY and CDR2 FYNNEI. The CDR3 loop is CASSGDLTGAYEQYF. The CDR3 DNA follows: TGTGCCAGCAGCGGGGACCTCACCGGCGCCTACGAGCAGTACTTC.

The rearrangement links TRBV7-6 to TRBJ2-2; 14 positions match TRBD2. The V segment lost 2 bases and the J segment 5 bases; nucleotides outside the gene matches: 7. The V gene's germline CDR1 is SGHVS and CDR2 FNYEAQ. The CDR3 length is 18 residues. The CDR3, as DNA: TGTGCCAGCAGCTTACCGGGACTAGCGGGAGCTCGGACCGGGGAGCTGTTTTTT. Translated, it gives CASSLPGLAGARTGELFF.

In its sample, this clonotype was seen a few times. The chain is built from TRBV5-4 and TRBJ2-7, with 9 bases lining up with TRBD2. This CDR3 has 15 amino acids. V was pared by 4 bases and J by 3 bases, with 8 bases of the junction left unmatched. Per the germline V gene, CDR1 is SGHNT and CDR2 is YYREEE (reference sequence). The CDR3 nucleotides are TGTGCCAGCAGCCACAGCGGGAGGCCTAACTACGAGCAGTACTTC. Translating it yields CASSHSGRPNYEQYF.

This clonotype was detected many times. The chain is built from TRBV14 and TRBJ2-5; D is possibly TRBD2 (6 bases). Germline CDR1 is SGHDN and CDR2 is FVKESK. This CDR3 spans 14 amino acids. The V gene lost 3 bases and the J gene lost 1 base, with 9 bases spanning the gap. The CDR3 bases are TGTGCCAGCAGCCATGGAGGGATCCAAGAGACCCAGTACTTC. This translates into CASSHGGIQETQYF.

The V and J genes are TRBV20-1 and TRBJ2-5; D is perhaps TRBD1 or TRBD2 (5 bases each). The CDR3 contains 14 residues. The germline V and J ends were trimmed by 7 bases and 2 bases, with 17 bases remaining between them. Germline V gives CDR1 DFQATT, CDR2 SNEGSKA (reference sequence). CDR3 protein: CSVTPGAAQETQYF. In nucleotides, the CDR3 is TGCAGTGTTACTCCCGGGGCGGCACAAGAGACCCAGTACTTC.

This clonotype was recorded only once. This may be a read error: a much more frequent sequence differs by one nucleotide. The rearrangement uses TRBV4-3 and TRBJ2-7; weak D call: TRBD1 (5 bases). CDR1 LGHNA and CDR2 YSLEER come from the germline V gene. The CDR3 is 14 residues long. Between the trimmed V and J ends, which lost 0 bases and 3 bases, there was a span of 9 bases. The CDR3 DNA sequence: TGCGCCAGCAGCCAAGAAAAGGGGTACTACGAGCAGTACTTC. Translating gives CASSQEKGYYEQYF.

In this sample, this clonotype turned up many times. The rearrangement joins TRBV20-1 to TRBJ2-3, with D unresolved. The germline gives CDR1 DFQATT, CDR2 SNEGSKA (reference sequence). V was clipped by 2 bases and J by 3 bases, with 15 bases between them. The length of the CDR3 is 15 residues. The CDR3 loop is CSARRGRGATDTQYF. CDR3 bases: TGCAGTGCTAGACGTGGGCGTGGAGCAACAGATACGCAGTATTTT.

CDR3 region: CSADGPGQRETQYF. The CDR3 bases are TGCAGTGCGGACGGCCCGGGACAAAGAGAGACCCAGTACTTC. This chain joins TRBV20-1 and TRBJ2-5; perhaps TRBD1 as D (6 bases). V was pared by 6 bases and J by 4 bases, with 18 bases between. The CDR3 extends over 14 amino acids. Germline V gene lookup returns CDR1 DFQATT and CDR2 SNEGSKA (reference sequence).

In this sample, this clonotype turned up many times. The V call is TRBV3-1, the J call TRBJ2-2; D is unresolved. The CDR3 is made up of 15 amino acids. Germline lookup yields CDR1 LGHDT and CDR2 YNNKEL (reference sequence). Trimming stripped 0 bases from V and 8 bases from J, with 13 bases between. The CDR3: CASSQDSLSKGELFF. The DNA for the CDR3 is TGTGCCAGCAGCCAAGATTCCCTGTCGAAAGGGGAGCTGTTTTTT.

This clonotype was counted at least ten times. V and J are TRBV7-9 and TRBJ1-6; D is unresolved. Germline V CDR1 and CDR2: SEHNR, FQNEAQ (reference sequence). The germline V and J ends were trimmed by 0 bases and 6 bases, with 9 bases remaining between them. The CDR3 is made up of 15 amino acids. The DNA of the CDR3 is TGTGCCAGCAGCTTAGCTCGGAGTGGTAATTCACCCCTCCACTTT. Its protein product is CASSLARSGNSPLHF.

A few counts support this clonotype. V and J are TRBV12-3 or TRBV12-4 and TRBJ2-2; possible D gene TRBD1, 6 bases. This CDR3 has 15 residues. V was trimmed by 3 bases and J by 5 bases, leaving 13 bases between them. CDR3 loop: CASSLGTRITGELFF. The CDR3 bases are TGTGCCAGCAGTTTGGGGACACGGATAACCGGGGAGCTGTTTTTT.

With regard to this clonotype: A junction boundary mismatches the germline segment, possibly from a read error. The chain joins TRBV20-1 to TRBJ2-3, with D possibly TRBD1 on 5 matching bases. The CDR3 covers 16 residues. Germline CDR1 and CDR2: DFQATT and SNEGSKA (reference sequence). The CDR3 region is CCARDLSRVGTDTQYF. CDR3 sequence (DNA): TGCTGTGCTAGAGATCTCTCCAGGGTGGGGACAGATACGCAGTATTTT.

This clonotype occurred many times. The chain joins TRBV5-1 to TRBJ2-3; D ambiguous. CDR1 is SGHRS and CDR2 is YFSETQ in the germline V gene. CDR3 length equals 15 residues. The germline V and J ends were trimmed by 0 bases and 0 bases, with 8 bases remaining between them. CDR3 nucleotide sequence: TGCGCCAGCAGCTTGGTAATTACTAGCACAGATACGCAGTATTTT. This encodes CASSLVITSTDTQYF.

The CDR3 here is CASSFGTRTYEQYF. The CDR3 nucleotides are TGCGCCAGCAGCTTCGGGACAAGAACCTACGAGCAGTACTTC. The chain recombines TRBV5-1 with TRBJ2-7; possible D gene TRBD1, 6 bases. In germline, CDR1 is SGHRS, CDR2 YFSETQ. V was clipped by 2 bases and J by 2 bases, with 11 bases between them. The CDR3 is 14 amino acids.

This clonotype was seen ten or more times. The chain has TRBV7-2 and TRBJ2-4; 8 bases fit TRBD2. Germline V lookup: CDR1 SGHTA, CDR2 FQGNSA. This CDR3 comprises 16 residues. J lost 6 bases, V lost 5 bases, and 12 bases had no gene match. The CDR3 region is CASSPQAQRELNIQYF. The CDR3 DNA follows: TGTGCCAGCAGCCCGCAGGCCCAGCGGGAGTTAAACATTCAGTACTTC.